This record looks at one T cell receptor (beta chain) sequence and its context. The data stem from a study of shared clonotypes between healthy human individuals. Study details: Three plates were used per donor for CD4 naive, three for CD4 memory, two for CD8 naive and one for CD8 memory.

Libraries were prepared by immunoSEQ multiplex PCR; TCRdb keeps only in-frame clonotypes and omits some of them. The data hold approximately 530,000 clones, with around 95% observed a single time. The sequencing sample was made of naive CD4+ T cells sorted from blood. As for subset: CD45RA+ positively selected. This TCR was sampled from a woman in her twenties or thirties in good health.

Here the CDR3 reads CASSWRGRVTDTQYF. Written as DNA, the CDR3 is TGTGCCAGCAGTTGGCGCGGCCGGGTAACAGATACGCAGTATTTT. The J gene is TRBJ2-3, the V gene TRBV6-6; D is ambiguous. V lost 4 bases to trimming and J lost 3 bases, with 14 bases between them. From germline, CDR1 is MNHNY and CDR2 SVGAGI (reference sequence). The CDR3 contains 15 residues.